The 4 T cell receptor beta chains below all came from one sample that was sequenced in a study of cytomegalovirus exposure and HLA in healthy donors. The protocol was immunoSEQ multiplex PCR, while the TCRdb copy is restricted to in-frame clones and leaves out a portion. This table has tens of thousands of clones, about 96% appearing once. Sequencing was carried out using PBMCs. The receptors were gathered from a woman between 18 and 30 years old in good health and CMV-seronegative.

This clone was recorded only once. The rearrangement joins TRBV9 to TRBJ1-1, with D maybe TRBD1 (6 bases). Deletions cut 1 base from V and 1 base from J, with 11 bases between. The CDR3 has 15 residues. Per germline, CDR1 SGDLS and CDR2 YYNGEE. CDR3 in DNA: TGTGCCAGCAGCGTAAGGGGGACGGAGAACACTGAAGCTTTCTTT. Translation gives CASSVRGTENTEAFF. Supplemented by reference TRBV9 and TRBJ1-1, the full variable domain reads DSGVTQTPKHLITATGQRVTLRCSPRSGDLSVYWYQQSLDQGLQFLIQYYNGEERAKGNILERFSAQQFPDLHSELNLSSLELGDSALYFCASSVRGTENTEAFFGQGTRLTVV.

V gene TRBV7-9 combines with J gene TRBJ2-7; no firm D call. The CDR3 has 12 residues. With 5 bases removed from V and 2 bases from J, the gap between germline ends came to 7 bases. Germline V CDR1 and CDR2: SEHNR, FQNEAQ (reference sequence). In DNA, the CDR3 is TGTGCCAGCAGCCCACTTCCCTACGAGCAGTACTTC. It yields the protein CASSPLPYEQYF.

The chain joins TRBV30 to TRBJ1-2; D is perhaps TRBD1 (5 bases). CDR3 length equals 12 residues. The germline gives CDR1 GTSNPN, CDR2 SVGIG (reference sequence). V was pared by 1 base and J by 4 bases, with 7 bases between. CDR3 sequence reads: CAWSGQGYGYTF. The CDR3 nucleotides are TGTGCCTGGAGTGGGCAGGGCTATGGCTACACCTTC. The variable domain in full, with the rest retrieved from reference TRBV30 and TRBJ1-2, is SQTIHQWPATLVQPVGSPLSLECTVEGTSNPNLYWYRQAAGRGLQLLFYSVGIGQISSEVPQNLSASRPQDRQFILSSKKLLLSDSGFYLCAWSGQGYGYTFGSGTRLTVV.

The genes are TRBV30 and TRBJ2-1; TRBD2 matches at 7 bases. This CDR3 comprises 15 residues. CDR1 is GTSNPN, CDR2 SVGIG, per germline (reference sequence). The J segment lost 5 bases and the V segment lost 3 bases, leaving 10 bases of the junction unmatched. CDR3 nucleotides: TGTGCCTGGAGCCCCGGGGGGACCGTTCACAATGAGCAGTTCTTC. This translates into CAWSPGGTVHNEQFF. The full variable domain, completed using reference TRBV30 and TRBJ2-1, is SQTIHQWPATLVQPVGSPLSLECTVEGTSNPNLYWYRQAAGRGLQLLFYSVGIGQISSEVPQNLSASRPQDRQFILSSKKLLLSDSGFYLCAWSPGGTVHNEQFFGPGTRLTVL.